This T cell receptor (beta chain) was identified in a study of pediatric ulcerative colitis. Regarding the study as a whole: Ulcerative colitis patients shared more blood-rectal clones than controls.

Profiled with immunoSEQ multiplex PCR; TCRdb holds only in-frame clones, not every one. The sample has about 18,000 clones; over 70% are singletons. Rectal tissue came from one to two pinch biopsies taken at colonoscopy. Points on this clone: As yet, its antigen is unknown.

The CDR3 spans 15 residues. V shed 3 bases and J shed 9 bases, with 18 bases lying between them. Looked up from germline, CDR1 is SGHAT and CDR2 is FQNNGV. The sample consisted of gut tissue. The chain combines TRBV11-2 with TRBJ2-1; D ambiguous. The TCR comes from a boy younger than 18 who was a control in a study of pediatric ulcerative colitis. The CDR3 spells CASSFFSPAQGEQFF. The CDR3 DNA reads as TGTGCCAGCAGCTTCTTTAGCCCCGCACAAGGTGAGCAGTTCTTC. Together with reference TRBV11-2 and TRBJ2-1, the CDR3 gives the full variable domain: EAGVAQSPRYKIIEKRQSVAFWCNPISGHATLYWYQQILGQGPKLLIQFQNNGVVDDSQLPKDRFSAERLKGVDSTLKIQPAKLEDSAVYLCASSFFSPAQGEQFFGPGTRLTVL.